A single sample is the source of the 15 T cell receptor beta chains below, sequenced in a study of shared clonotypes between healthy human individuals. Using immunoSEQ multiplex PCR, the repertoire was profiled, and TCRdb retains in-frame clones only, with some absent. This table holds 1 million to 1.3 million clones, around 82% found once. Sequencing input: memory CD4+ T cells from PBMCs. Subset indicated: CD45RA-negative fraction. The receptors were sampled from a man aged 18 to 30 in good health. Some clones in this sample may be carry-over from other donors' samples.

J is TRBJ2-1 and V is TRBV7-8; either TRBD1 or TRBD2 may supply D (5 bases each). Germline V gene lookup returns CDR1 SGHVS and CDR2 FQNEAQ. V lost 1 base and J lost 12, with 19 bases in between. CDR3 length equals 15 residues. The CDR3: CASSLGGVRQGRQFF. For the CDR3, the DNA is TGTGCCAGCAGCTTAGGAGGTGTACGGCAGGGACGGCAGTTCTTC.

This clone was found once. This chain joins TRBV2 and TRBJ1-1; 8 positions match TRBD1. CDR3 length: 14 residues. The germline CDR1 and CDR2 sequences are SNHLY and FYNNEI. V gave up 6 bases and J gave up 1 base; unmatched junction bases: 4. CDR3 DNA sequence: TGTGCCAGCAGGACAGGGGTAGGGAACACTGAAGCTTTCTTT. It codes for CASRTGVGNTEAFF.

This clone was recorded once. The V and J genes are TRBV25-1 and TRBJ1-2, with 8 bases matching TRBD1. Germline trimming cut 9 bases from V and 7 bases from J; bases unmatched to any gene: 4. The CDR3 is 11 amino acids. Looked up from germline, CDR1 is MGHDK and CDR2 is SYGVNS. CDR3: CARQGGAGYTF. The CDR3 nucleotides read TGTGCCAGACAGGGGGGGGCTGGCTACACCTTC.

The CDR3 DNA follows: TGTGCCTGGGCCGGGACAGGTGTTCCCGGGGAGCTGTTTTTT. Translated: CAWAGTGVPGELFF. The rearrangement uses TRBV30 and TRBJ2-2; 8 bases line up with TRBD1. Germline-derived CDR1 and CDR2 are GTSNPN and SVGIG (reference sequence). J was trimmed by 6 bases and V by 5 bases; bases with no gene match: 8. The CDR3 has 14 amino acids.

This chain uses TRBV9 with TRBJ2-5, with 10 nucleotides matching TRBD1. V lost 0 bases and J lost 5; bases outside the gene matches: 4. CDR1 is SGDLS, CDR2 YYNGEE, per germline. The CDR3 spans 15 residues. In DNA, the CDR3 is TGTGCCAGCAGCGTAGGCGTGGGACAGGGGGAGACCCAGTACTTC. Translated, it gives CASSVGVGQGETQYF.

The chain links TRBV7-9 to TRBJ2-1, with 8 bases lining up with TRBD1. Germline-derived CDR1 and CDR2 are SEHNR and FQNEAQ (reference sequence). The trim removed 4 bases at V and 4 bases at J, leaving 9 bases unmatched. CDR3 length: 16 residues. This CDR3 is CASSSDRQGRYNEQFF. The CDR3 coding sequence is TGTGCCAGCAGCTCGGATCGACAGGGGAGATACAATGAGCAGTTCTTC. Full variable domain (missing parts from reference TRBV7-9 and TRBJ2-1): DTGVSQNPRHKITKRGQNVTFRCDPISEHNRLYWYRQTLGQGPEFLTYFQNEAQLEKSRLLSDRFSAERPKGSFSTLEIQRTEQGDSAMYLCASSSDRQGRYNEQFFGPGTRLTVL.

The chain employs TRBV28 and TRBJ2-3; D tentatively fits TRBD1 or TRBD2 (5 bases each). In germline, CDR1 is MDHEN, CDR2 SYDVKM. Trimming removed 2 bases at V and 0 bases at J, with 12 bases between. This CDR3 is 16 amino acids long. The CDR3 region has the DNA TGTGCCAGCAGTTTAGTAAGAGGGGCTAGCACAGATACGCAGTATTTT. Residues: CASSLVRGASTDTQYF.

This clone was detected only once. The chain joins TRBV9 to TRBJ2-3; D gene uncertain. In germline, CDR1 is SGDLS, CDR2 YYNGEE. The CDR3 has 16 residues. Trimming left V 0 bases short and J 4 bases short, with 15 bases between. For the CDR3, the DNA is TGTGCCAGCAGCGTAGGTGGCCTATCCAAGGCAGATACGCAGTATTTT. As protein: CASSVGGLSKADTQYF.

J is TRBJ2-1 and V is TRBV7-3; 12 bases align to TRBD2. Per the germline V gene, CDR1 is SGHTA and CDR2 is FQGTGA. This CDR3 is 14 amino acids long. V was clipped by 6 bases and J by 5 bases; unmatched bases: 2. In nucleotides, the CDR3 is TGTGCCAGCAGGACTAGCGGGAGCGACAATGAGCAGTTCTTC. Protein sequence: CASRTSGSDNEQFF.

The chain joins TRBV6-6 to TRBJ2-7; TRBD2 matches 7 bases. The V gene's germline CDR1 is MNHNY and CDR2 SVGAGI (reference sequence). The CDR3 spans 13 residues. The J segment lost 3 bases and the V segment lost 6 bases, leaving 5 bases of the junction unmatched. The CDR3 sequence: CASRVAGVYEQYF. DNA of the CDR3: TGTGCCAGCAGGGTGGCGGGAGTCTACGAGCAGTACTTC.

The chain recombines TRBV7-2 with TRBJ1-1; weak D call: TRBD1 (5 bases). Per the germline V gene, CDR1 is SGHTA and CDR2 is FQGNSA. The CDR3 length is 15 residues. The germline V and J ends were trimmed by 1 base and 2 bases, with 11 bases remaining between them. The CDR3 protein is CASSLGLGVNTEAFF. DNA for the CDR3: TGTGCCAGCAGCTTAGGCTTAGGGGTAAACACTGAAGCTTTCTTT.

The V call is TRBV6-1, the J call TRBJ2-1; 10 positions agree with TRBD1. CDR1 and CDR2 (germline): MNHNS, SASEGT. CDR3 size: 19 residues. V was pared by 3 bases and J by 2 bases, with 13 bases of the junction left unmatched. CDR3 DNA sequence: TGTGCCAGCAGTGATCGGGGACAGGGGTATAGCGGGGCCTACAATGAGCAGTTCTTC. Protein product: CASSDRGQGYSGAYNEQFF.

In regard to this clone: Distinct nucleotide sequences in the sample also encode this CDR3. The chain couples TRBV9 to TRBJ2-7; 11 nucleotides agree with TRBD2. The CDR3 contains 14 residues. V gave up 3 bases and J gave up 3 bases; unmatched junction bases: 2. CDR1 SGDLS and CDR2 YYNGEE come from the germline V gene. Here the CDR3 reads CASSAGLAGYEQYF. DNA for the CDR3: TGTGCCAGCAGCGCCGGACTAGCGGGCTACGAGCAGTACTTC.

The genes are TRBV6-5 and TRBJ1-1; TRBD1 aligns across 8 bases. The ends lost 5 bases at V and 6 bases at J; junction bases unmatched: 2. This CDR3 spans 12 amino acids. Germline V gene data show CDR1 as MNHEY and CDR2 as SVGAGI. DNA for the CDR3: TGTGCCAGCAGTGGACAGGGTGCTGAAGCTTTCTTT. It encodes CASSGQGAEAFF.

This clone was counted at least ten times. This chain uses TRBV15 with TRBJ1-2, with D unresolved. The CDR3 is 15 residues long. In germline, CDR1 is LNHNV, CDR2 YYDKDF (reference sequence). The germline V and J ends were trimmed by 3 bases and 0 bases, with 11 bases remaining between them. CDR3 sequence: CATSRTSLANYGYTF. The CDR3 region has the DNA TGTGCCACCAGCAGGACCTCATTAGCTAACTATGGCTACACCTTC.